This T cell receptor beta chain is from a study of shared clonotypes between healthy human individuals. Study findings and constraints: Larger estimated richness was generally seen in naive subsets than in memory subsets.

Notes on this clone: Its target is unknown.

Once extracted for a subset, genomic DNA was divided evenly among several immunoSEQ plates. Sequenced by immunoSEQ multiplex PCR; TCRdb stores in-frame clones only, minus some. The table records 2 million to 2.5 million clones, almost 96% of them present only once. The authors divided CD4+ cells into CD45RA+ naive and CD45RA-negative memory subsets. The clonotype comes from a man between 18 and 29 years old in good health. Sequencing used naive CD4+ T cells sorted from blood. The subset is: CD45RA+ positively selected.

CDR3 residues: CASSEVKRTVVTETQYF. As DNA, the CDR3 is TGTGCCAGCAGTGAAGTTAAGCGGACAGTCGTAACGGAGACCCAGTACTTC. V and J are TRBV25-1 and TRBJ2-5; D may be TRBD1 (6 bases). The CDR3 is 17 residues long. Per the germline V gene, CDR1 is MGHDK and CDR2 is SYGVNS. Trimming shortened V by 2 bases and J by 5 bases, and 21 bases separated the two germline ends.